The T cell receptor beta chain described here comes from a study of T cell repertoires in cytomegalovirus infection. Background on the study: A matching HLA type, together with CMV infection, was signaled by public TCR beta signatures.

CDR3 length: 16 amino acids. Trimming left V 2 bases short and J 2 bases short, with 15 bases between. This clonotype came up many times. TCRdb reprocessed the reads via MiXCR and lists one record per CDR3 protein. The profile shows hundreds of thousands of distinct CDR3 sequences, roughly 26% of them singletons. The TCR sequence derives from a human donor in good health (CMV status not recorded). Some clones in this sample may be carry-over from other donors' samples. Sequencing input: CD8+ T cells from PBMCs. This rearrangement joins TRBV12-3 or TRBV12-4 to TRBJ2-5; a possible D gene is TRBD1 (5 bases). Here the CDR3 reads CASSLSPQGFQETQYF. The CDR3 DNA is TGTGCCAGCAGTTTATCCCCCCAGGGATTTCAAGAGACCCAGTACTTC.